This T cell receptor beta chain is from a study of CD8 T cells in ankylosing spondylitis. Study-level points and caveats: CD8+ disease-linked clones were present at relatively low frequencies in blood.

Libraries of TCR beta came from quantitative 5'-RACE with molecular barcodes. MiXCR, applied by TCRdb to the 5' RACE reads, yields one record per CDR3 protein. The data show approximately 100,000 distinct CDR3 sequences, over 6.5% seen once. Germline V CDR1 and CDR2: LGHDT, YNNKEL (reference sequence). Trimming at V came to 8 bases and at J to 2 bases, leaving 0 bases not matched to a gene. The CDR3 length is 11 residues. Of note for this clonotype: What it binds is not known.

Sequenced sample: blood, either unsorted or a sorted T cell fraction (not recorded which). This clonotype originated in a male donor with ankylosing spondylitis or in good health (not recorded which). The chain links TRBV3-1 to TRBJ2-7, with TRBD2 matching over 7 bases. The DNA of the CDR3 is TGTGCCAGCGGGAGGGCCTACGAGCAGTACTTC. Translation gives CASGRAYEQYF.